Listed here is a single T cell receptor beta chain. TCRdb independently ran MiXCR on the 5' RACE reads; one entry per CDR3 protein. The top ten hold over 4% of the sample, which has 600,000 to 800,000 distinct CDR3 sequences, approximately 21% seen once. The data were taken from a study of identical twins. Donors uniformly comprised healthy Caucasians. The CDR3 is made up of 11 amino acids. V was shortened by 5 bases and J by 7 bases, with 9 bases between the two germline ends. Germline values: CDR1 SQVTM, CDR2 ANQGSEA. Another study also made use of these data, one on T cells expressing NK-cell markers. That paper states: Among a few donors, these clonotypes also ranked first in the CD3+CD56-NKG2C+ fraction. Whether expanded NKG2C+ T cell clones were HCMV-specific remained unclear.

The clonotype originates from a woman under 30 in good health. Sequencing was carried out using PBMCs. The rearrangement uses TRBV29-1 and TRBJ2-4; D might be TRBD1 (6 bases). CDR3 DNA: TGCAGCGTTCAGGGGATTAACATTCAGTACTTC. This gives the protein CSVQGINIQYF.